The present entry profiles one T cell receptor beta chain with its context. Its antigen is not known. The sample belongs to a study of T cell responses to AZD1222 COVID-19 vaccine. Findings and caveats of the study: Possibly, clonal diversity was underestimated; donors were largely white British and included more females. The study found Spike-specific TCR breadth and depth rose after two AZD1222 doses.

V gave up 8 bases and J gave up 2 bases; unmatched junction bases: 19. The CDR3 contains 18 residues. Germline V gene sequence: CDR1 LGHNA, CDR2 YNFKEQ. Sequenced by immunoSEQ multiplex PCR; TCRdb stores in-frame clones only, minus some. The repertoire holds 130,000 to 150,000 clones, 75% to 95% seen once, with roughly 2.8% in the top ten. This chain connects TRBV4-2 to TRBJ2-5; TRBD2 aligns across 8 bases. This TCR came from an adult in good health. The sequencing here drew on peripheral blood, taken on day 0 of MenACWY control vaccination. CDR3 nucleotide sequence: TGTGCCAGCTCCCCCGGACTTGGAGTAGCGGGGCTACAAGAGACCCAGTACTTC. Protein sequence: CASSPGLGVAGLQETQYF.